These T cell receptor beta chains were read from a single sample in a study of a mutant IDH1 vaccine in newly diagnosed glioma. The assay was immunoSEQ multiplex PCR, and TCRdb's table has in-frame clones only and misses some. Of more than 25,000 clones detected, 60% to 80% appear once; the ten largest clones hold about 9.3%. Their antigens are not known. Sequences were derived from PBMCs, sampled from a glioma patient whose treatment included an IDH1 peptide vaccine. These receptor sequences come from a woman aged 30 to 39 with glioma. Some clones in this sample may be carry-over from other donors' samples. Each CDR3 is given without its conserved first and last residue. The D gene is left open where the match is weak. Size is omitted from some rows. Given values are once, few, many or a class for expanded clones.

d_call,v_call,j_call,clone_size,cdr3_aa
TRBD2,TRBV5-1,TRBJ2-5,.,ASSFPKETSGRSRETQY
.,TRBV5-4,TRBJ2-7,.,ASSPGGFEQY
TRBD2,TRBV7-8,TRBJ2-7,.,ASSLGTSGISYEQY
.,TRBV7-9,TRBJ1-1,.,ASSNRVNTEAF
.,TRBV4-1,TRBJ2-1,.,ASSQVAEGEQF
.,TRBV5-4,TRBJ2-2,medium-sized,ASSSAGFLGELF
.,TRBV19,TRBJ2-2,.,ASSIALKGELF
.,TRBV6-6,TRBJ2-7,.,ASARSRTTSYEQY
.,TRBV29-1,TRBJ2-1,.,SLSRAAYNEQF
TRBD1,TRBV10-2,TRBJ2-7,.,ASRAGTGDYEQY
.,TRBV5-6,TRBJ2-1,.,ASSWASNHEQF
.,TRBV7-2,TRBJ2-7,.,ASSPSYEQY
.,TRBV27,TRBJ2-2,few,ASSLGWGQTGELF
.,TRBV30,TRBJ2-3,.,AAAHTDTQY
.,TRBV7-9,TRBJ2-1,.,ASSPVRRNEQF
.,TRBV2,TRBJ1-1,.,ASRAESMNTEAF
.,TRBV9,TRBJ2-7,.,ASRGRSHEQY
TRBD2,TRBV27,TRBJ2-1,.,ASSLGTSGRAGVKNEQF
TRBD1,TRBV4-1,TRBJ1-2,.,ASRPTGQGSIYGYT
.,TRBV18,TRBJ2-7,.,ASSRIGQFSYEQY
TRBD1,TRBV6-1,TRBJ1-5,.,ASSEWQGVQPQH
.,TRBV5-4,TRBJ2-7,.,ASSFQGSSYEQY
.,TRBV19,TRBJ1-3,once,ASNIDPSSGNTIY
.,TRBV27,TRBJ2-7,.,ASSPLSGEQY
.,TRBV9,TRBJ1-4,.,ASSVSLQGEGTEKLF
.,TRBV6-1,TRBJ2-7,.,ASSDLPGTDSYEQY
TRBD1,TRBV7-9,TRBJ1-2,.,ASSLRAQGAGGYT
.,TRBV19,TRBJ1-2,.,ASTPPGVKGYGYT
TRBD2,TRBV5-4,TRBJ2-1,.,ASAQNGRAYNEQF
.,TRBV11-2,TRBJ2-1,.,ASSLVSDEQF
.,TRBV7-9,TRBJ1-2,.,ASSPTQGLGYT
TRBD1,TRBV6-5,TRBJ1-5,.,ASSYFSGGQPQH
.,TRBV29-1,TRBJ2-7,.,SVEEAASYEQY
TRBD2,TRBV7-9,TRBJ2-7,.,ASSSPPGLAGGSYEQY
.,TRBV4-2,TRBJ2-3,.,ASSQDYGRGRDTQY
TRBD1,TRBV2,TRBJ2-5,.,ASSESTGQETQY
TRBD2,TRBV14,TRBJ2-5,.,ASSQRPEGARGRKETQY
.,TRBV2,TRBJ1-3,.,ASSEAPRYRLSGNTIY
TRBD1,TRBV30,TRBJ1-5,.,AWSTGQGSQPQH
TRBD2,TRBV7-9,TRBJ2-7,.,ASSSGLAETSYEQY
.,TRBV14,TRBJ1-3,once,ASSHRGSGNTIY
TRBD1,TRBV19,TRBJ1-1,.,ASSPGTGGNMNTEAF
.,TRBV19,TRBJ1-2,.,ASSEGSSYGYT
TRBD1,TRBV7-6,TRBJ2-7,.,ASSIGTGGGYEQY
.,TRBV5-4,TRBJ2-7,.,ASSIVTGRGYEQY